This T cell receptor beta chain was recorded in a study of post-analysis software for immune sequencing data (dated by TCRdb to about 2015). Study-wide context: Recorded disease courses included relapsing-remitting, secondary progressive and progressive-relapsing multiple sclerosis, with some patients lacking subtype annotation. A subset of samples was prepared in parallel using single-end sample barcoding, then pooled and co-amplified after Illumina adapter ligation. The multiple sclerosis patient repertoires were compared with approximately 11 previously published healthy control repertoires from donors aged roughly 6 to 27 years.

The germline V gene sets CDR1 to SGHVS and CDR2 to FNYEAQ. CDR3 length: 15 amino acids, cysteine to phenylalanine. Left in the record is the CDR3 DNA by itself, 45 bases read in frame from the first base. Germline trimming: 6 bases from V, 1 base from J; junction bases outside gene matches: 4. Library preparation was by PCR. The sequencer listed for this sample is Illumina HiSeq 2500. Unique molecular identifiers were incorporated into TCR beta cDNA libraries to reduce PCR and sequencing biases. About 500,000 cDNA molecules were obtained for every 1 to 10 million input T cells, so each molecule roughly corresponded to one T cell. Patient libraries were prepared and sequenced with the same protocol used for the earlier healthy control dataset. Samples belonging to the same batch were prepared together, multiplexed and sequenced on a shared HiSeq lane. The authors' analysis ran thus. MIGEC was used to process the raw barcoded reads, and molecular identifier groups with only a single read were discarded before consensus assembly and CDR3 extraction. Clonotype tables were post-analysed with VDJtools, normalizing diversity by down-sampling all datasets to the smallest sample size. To correct batch-related cross-sample contamination, repertoire overlap clustering matched CDR3 amino acid sequences but not nucleotide sequences. The public reads were reprocessed in TCRdb via fastp at Q25 and MiXCR, keeping in-frame beta chains. Merged by CDR3 protein, the rows form single entries marked with the most common genes and DNA. It is TCRdb's table, rather than the study itself, that gives the V and J calls and clone size. The sample contains 350,000 to 450,000 distinct CDR3 sequences, roughly 38% of them found a single time. 13% of the sample lies in the top ten.

Overall study results and their limits: Strong co-clustering of samples prepared in the same batch was shown by direct clustering with F measure, prompting a batch-effect correction. Normalized Chao1 diversity was significantly lower in multiple sclerosis patients than controls, suggesting substantial peripheral T-cell clonal expansion. Significantly higher frequencies in patients than in controls were found for roughly five TRBV segments, including TRBV5-6, TRBV5-1 and TRBV20-1. The multiple sclerosis patient group was slightly younger than the control group.

This clonotype was picked up a small number of times. Its binding antigen is unknown. Per-base quality was not reported, and no clone a single base away is much larger than it. TCR beta repertoires were profiled from peripheral blood of about a dozen young patients with multiple sclerosis to demonstrate the VDJtools post-analysis software. The patients with multiple sclerosis were children and adolescents between roughly 6 and 17 years of age. Sequencing input: blood. The TCR was taken from a girl aged 5-17 years with multiple sclerosis. The rearranged chain carries TRBV7-6 and TRBJ2-1, with 9 bases aligning to TRBD2. The CDR3 region reads CASSLAGYSYNEQFF. In nucleotide form, the sequence is TGTGCCAGCAGTCTAGCGGGGTATTCCTACAATGAGCAGTTCTTC. The CDR3 plus the reference TRBV7-6 and TRBJ2-1 genes for the other parts give the full variable domain: GAGVSQSPRYKVTKRGQDVALRCDPISGHVSLYWYRQALGQGPEFLTYFNYEAQQDKSGLPNDRFSAERPEGSISTLTIQRTEQRDSAMYRCASSLAGYSYNEQFFGPGTRLTVL.